The 23 T cell receptor beta chains listed next were all sequenced from one sample in a study of OX40 agonist ivuxolimab in advanced cancers. Sequenced by immunoSEQ multiplex PCR; TCRdb stores in-frame clones only, minus some. The sample consists of approximately 86,000 clones, around 90% of them appearing once. Here the sequenced sample was CD4+ or CD8+ T cells sorted from blood, taken in a trial of the OX40 agonist ivuxolimab. These receptors came from an adult with an advanced solid tumor such as melanoma, head and neck, liver or kidney cancer.

This chain uses TRBV29-1 with TRBJ1-1; D is perhaps TRBD1 (5 bases). Germline loops: CDR1 SQVTM, CDR2 ANQGSEA. Trimming pared 0 bases from V and 0 bases from J, leaving 14 bases between. The CDR3 contains 16 residues. In nucleotides, the CDR3 is TGCAGCGTTGAAGATCACGGGCAGGGCATGAACACTGAAGCTTTCTTT. Protein sequence: CSVEDHGQGMNTEAFF.

The chain links TRBV5-4 to TRBJ2-7, with 7 bases lining up with TRBD1. The CDR3 extends over 15 amino acids. Germline V gene data show CDR1 as SGHNT and CDR2 as YYREEE (reference sequence). V lost 4 bases, J lost 4 bases, and 11 bases stayed unmatched. CDR3 sequence: CASSRQGSVGYEQYF. CDR3 DNA: TGTGCCAGCAGCCGACAGGGATCGGTAGGATACGAGCAGTACTTC. Variable domain in full (rest from reference TRBV5-4 and TRBJ2-7): ETGVTQSPTHLIKTRGQQVTLRCSSQSGHNTVSWYQQALGQGPQFIFQYYREEENGRGNFPPRFSGLQFPNYSSELNVNALELDDSALYLCASSRQGSVGYEQYFGPGTRLTVT.

The gene calls are TRBV10-3 and TRBJ2-3; 13 bases are a match to TRBD2. Germline loops: CDR1 ENHRY, CDR2 SYGVKD. With V trimmed by 4 bases and J by 0 bases, 4 bases remained unmatched. This CDR3 is 17 amino acids long. The CDR3 bases are TGTGCCATCAGTGCCGGGACTAGCGGGGCTAGCACAGATACGCAGTATTTT. It is translated as CAISAGTSGASTDTQYF.

This clone was found once. This chain connects TRBV21-1 to TRBJ1-5. TRBV21-1 constitutes a pseudogene. This CDR3 has 12 amino acids. The CDR3 region has the DNA TGTGCCAGCAGAAGTCTCAATCAGCCCCAGCATTTT. Translation: CASRSLNQPQHF.

This chain uses TRBV11-3 with TRBJ2-1; 13 bases match TRBD2. The CDR3 covers 16 residues. The V segment lost 4 bases and the J segment 5 bases; nucleotides outside the gene matches: 5. The germline V gene has CDR1 SGHNT and CDR2 YENEEA. The DNA of the CDR3 is TGTGCCAGCAGCTCTACCGGGACTAGCGGGGACAATGAGCAGTTCTTC. The encoded protein is CASSSTGTSGDNEQFF.

This chain links TRBV6-5 with TRBJ1-1, with D unclear. CDR1 is MNHEY and CDR2 is SVGAGI in the germline V gene. The CDR3 sequence is 15 residues long. V was trimmed by 4 bases and J by 2 bases, leaving 14 bases between them. The CDR3 here is CASSSPLQGNTEAFF. The DNA of the CDR3 is TGTGCCAGCAGTTCCCCCCTGCAAGGTAACACTGAAGCTTTCTTT.

The V call is TRBV6-5, the J call TRBJ2-1; D is perhaps TRBD2 (6 bases). The length of the CDR3 is 14 residues. V lost 6 bases and J 7 bases, leaving 16 bases between the germline ends. Germline CDR1 MNHEY, CDR2 SVGAGI. As DNA, the CDR3 is TGTGCCAGCAGCCGGGACTCCGCTCGAAATGAGCAGTTCTTC. Translation: CASSRDSARNEQFF.

This chain joins TRBV5-1 and TRBJ2-7; 9 nucleotides agree with TRBD1. Trimming took 1 base from V and 4 from J; bases not matched to a gene: 6. The germline V gene has CDR1 SGHRS and CDR2 YFSETQ. There are 15 residues in the CDR3. The CDR3 loop is CASSLMGQGGYEQYF. In nucleotides, the CDR3 is TGCGCCAGCAGCTTGATGGGACAGGGTGGGTACGAGCAGTACTTC. The whole variable domain, filled in from reference TRBV5-1 and TRBJ2-7, reads KAGVTQTPRYLIKTRGQQVTLSCSPISGHRSVSWYQQTPGQGLQFLFEYFSETQRNKGNFPGRFSGRQFSNSRSEMNVSTLELGDSALYLCASSLMGQGGYEQYFGPGTRLTVT.

J is TRBJ2-7 and V is TRBV7-6, with D maybe TRBD1 (6 bases). The CDR3 covers 14 residues. Per the germline V gene, CDR1 is SGHVS and CDR2 is FNYEAQ. Trimming pared 5 bases from V and 1 base from J, leaving 12 bases between. CDR3 amino acids: CASSARTVSYEQYF. The CDR3 nucleotides read TGTGCCAGCAGCGCCCGGACAGTATCCTACGAGCAGTACTTC.

The chain recombines TRBV28 with TRBJ1-2; a possible D gene is TRBD1 (5 bases). This CDR3 region has 15 residues. Trimming stripped 7 bases from V and 4 bases from J, with 19 bases between. Germline CDR1 MDHEN, CDR2 SYDVKM. The CDR3 DNA is TGTGCCAGCACGGGTGGAGGGGATTGGGGCTATGGCTACACCTTC. This translates into CASTGGGDWGYGYTF.

CDR3 region: CASLTPGVGETQYF. The CDR3 DNA is TGTGCCAGCCTAACCCCAGGGGTGGGGGAGACCCAGTACTTC. The chain uses TRBV2 and TRBJ2-5; D might be TRBD1 (6 bases). The CDR3 is 14 residues long. Germline CDR1 is SNHLY and CDR2 is FYNNEI. Between the trimmed V and J ends, which lost 8 bases and 5 bases, there was a span of 18 bases.

V and J are TRBV30 and TRBJ2-3, with D possibly being TRBD2 (6 bases). The V gene lost 0 bases and the J gene lost 5 bases, with 15 bases spanning the gap. CDR1 and CDR2 from the germline V gene are GTSNPN and SVGIG (reference sequence). The length of the CDR3 is 15 residues. CDR3 loop: CAWSVLTGVGDTQYF. CDR3 DNA: TGTGCCTGGAGTGTACTAACGGGAGTAGGAGATACGCAGTATTTT.

The chain carries TRBV28 and TRBJ1-5; D ambiguous. Germline V gene sequence: CDR1 MDHEN, CDR2 SYDVKM. V lost 6 bases and J 4 bases, leaving 16 bases between the germline ends. The CDR3 is 15 amino acids. The CDR3 sequence is CASRPQAWENQPQHF. The CDR3 nucleotides read TGTGCCAGCAGGCCCCAAGCCTGGGAAAATCAGCCCCAGCATTTT. The variable domain in full, with the rest retrieved from reference TRBV28 and TRBJ1-5, is DVKVTQSSRYLVKRTGEKVFLECVQDMDHENMFWYRQDPGLGLRLIYFSYDVKMKEKGDIPEGYSVSREKKERFSLILESASTNQTSMYLCASRPQAWENQPQHFGDGTRLSIL.

V is TRBV11-2 and J is TRBJ2-1; TRBD2 aligns across 7 bases. V gave up 5 bases and J gave up 6 bases; unmatched junction bases: 13. Germline-derived CDR1 and CDR2 are SGHAT and FQNNGV. This CDR3 has 16 residues. CDR3 in amino acids: CASSPRGGGASNEQFF. The CDR3 nucleotides read TGTGCCAGCAGCCCCCGTGGGGGAGGGGCCTCCAATGAGCAGTTCTTC.

The rearrangement links TRBV29-1 to TRBJ2-1, with 10 bases fitting TRBD1. The germline V gene has CDR1 SQVTM and CDR2 ANQGSEA. This CDR3 region has 11 residues. J gave up 6 bases and V 7 bases, and 0 bases lay outside the gene matches. The CDR3 is CSGTGGNEQFF. Written as DNA, the CDR3 is TGCAGCGGGACAGGGGGCAATGAGCAGTTCTTC.

The V gene is TRBV28, the J gene TRBJ2-5; D could derive from TRBD1 or TRBD2 (6 bases each). The CDR3 spans 13 residues. Trimming took 5 bases from V and 6 from J, leaving 13 bases between them. Looked up from germline, CDR1 is MDHEN and CDR2 is SYDVKM. The CDR3 is CASSTGGGKTQYF. DNA for the CDR3: TGTGCCAGCAGTACTGGAGGGGGAAAGACCCAGTACTTC. Full variable domain (missing parts from reference TRBV28 and TRBJ2-5): DVKVTQSSRYLVKRTGEKVFLECVQDMDHENMFWYRQDPGLGLRLIYFSYDVKMKEKGDIPEGYSVSREKKERFSLILESASTNQTSMYLCASSTGGGKTQYFGPGTRLLVL.

This clone was recorded once. V usage is TRBV5-4 and J usage is TRBJ1-6, with 9 bases identical to TRBD1. The germline CDR1 and CDR2 sequences are SGHNT and YYREEE (reference sequence). The V and J ends lost 4 bases and 1 base, in that order; junction bases with no gene match: 9. The CDR3 totals 18 residues. CDR3 bases: TGTGCCAGCAGCCGTATAACAGGGGGCACATCCTATAATTCACCCCTCCACTTT. As protein: CASSRITGGTSYNSPLHF.

The chain recombines TRBV5-1 with TRBJ1-2, with D maybe TRBD1 (5 bases). CDR1 SGHRS and CDR2 YFSETQ come from the germline V gene. V was trimmed by 0 bases and J by 7 bases, leaving 10 bases between them. The CDR3 loop spans 13 amino acids. The DNA of the CDR3 is TGCGCCAGCAGCTTGGGACAGATATCTGGCTACACCTTC. It is translated as CASSLGQISGYTF.

This clone was detected only once. The J gene is TRBJ1-6, the V gene TRBV6-5, with D hard to call. Germline V gene sequence: CDR1 MNHEY, CDR2 SVGAGI. Trimming shortened V by 2 bases and J by 1 base, and 9 bases separated the two germline ends. The CDR3 sequence is 16 residues long. CDR3 sequence reads: CASSYGDRSYNSPLHF. The CDR3 region has the DNA TGTGCCAGCAGTTACGGGGATCGGTCCTATAATTCACCCCTCCACTTT.

The DNA for the CDR3 is TGTGCCAGCAGCTTAGAGGCGTATACGCAGTATTTT. Encoded protein: CASSLEAYTQYF. This sequence joins TRBV7-2 and TRBJ2-3; D is ambiguous. V was clipped by 1 base and J by 7 bases, with 6 bases between them. This CDR3 is built from 12 residues. The V gene's germline CDR1 is SGHTA and CDR2 FQGNSA.

This clone was detected once. The CDR3 region is CASSPYREQPQHF. CDR3 DNA sequence: TGTGCCAGCTCACCCTACAGAGAACAGCCCCAGCATTTT. The V and J genes are TRBV18 and TRBJ1-5; D remains unclear. The CDR3 sequence is 13 residues long. Deletions cut 3 bases from V and 7 bases from J, with 10 bases between. Germline CDR1 and CDR2: KGHSH and LQKENI.

The chain is built from TRBV5-6 and TRBJ2-1; 13 bases are shared with TRBD2. Trimming cost V 4 bases and J 5 bases; bases outside gene matches: 9. The CDR3 extends over 17 amino acids. From germline, CDR1 is SGHDT and CDR2 YYEEEE. CDR3 bases: TGTGCCAGCAGCCCCAATGGGGGACTAGCGGGGCACAATGAGCAGTTCTTC. It translates to CASSPNGGLAGHNEQFF. Combining the CDR3 with reference TRBV5-6 and TRBJ2-1 gives the whole variable domain DAGVTQSPTHLIKTRGQQVTLRCSPKSGHDTVSWYQQALGQGPQFIFQYYEEEERQRGNFPDRFSGHQFPNYSSELNVNALLLGDSALYLCASSPNGGLAGHNEQFFGPGTRLTVL.

The gene calls are TRBV5-1 and TRBJ2-3; TRBD2 agrees at 8 bases. After removal of 0 bases from V and 1 base from J, the junction contained 4 bases not matched to a gene. The germline V gene encodes CDR1 SGHRS and CDR2 YFSETQ. The CDR3 is 16 residues long. The CDR3 protein is CASSLDQRGRTDTQYF. CDR3 nucleotide sequence: TGCGCCAGCAGCTTGGACCAGCGGGGGCGCACAGATACGCAGTATTTT. The full variable domain, rest sourced from reference TRBV5-1 and TRBJ2-3, is KAGVTQTPRYLIKTRGQQVTLSCSPISGHRSVSWYQQTPGQGLQFLFEYFSETQRNKGNFPGRFSGRQFSNSRSEMNVSTLELGDSALYLCASSLDQRGRTDTQYFGPGTRLTVL.